This T cell receptor beta chain was retrieved from a study of blood T cell repertoires in COVID-19. Study background: The United States, Italy and Spain were the sources of the acute and convalescent COVID-19 samples. T cells, B-cell-depleted T cells, or PBMCs provided the cDNA or gDNA that served as material.

CDR3 size: 16 residues. V lost 5 bases to trimming and J lost 0 bases, with 14 bases between them. Per the germline V gene, CDR1 is SGHVS and CDR2 is FQNEAQ. Enrollment of patients from Seattle took place during active infection, with longitudinal follow-up. Authors' analysis steps: Reference gene primer amplification gave estimated nucleated cell counts. The table came from immunoSEQ multiplex PCR; TCRdb's copy has only in-frame clones and leaves some out. V and J calls and clone size follow that table, whereas D and trimming were derived from the DNA. Here the sample spans around 400,000 clones, 70% to 90% being singletons.

The sequencing sample was made of peripheral blood. The TCR sequence derives from a woman aged 55 to 70 with COVID-19, enrolled during active disease. V is TRBV7-8 and J is TRBJ1-5; no firm D call. CDR3 in amino acids: CASSPSAGNSNQPQHF. CDR3 sequence (DNA): TGTGCCAGCAGCCCCTCGGCGGGAAATAGCAATCAGCCCCAGCATTTT.